One and the same sample provided the 5 T cell receptor beta chains below, sequenced in a study of OX40 agonist ivuxolimab in advanced cancers. The assay was immunoSEQ multiplex PCR, and TCRdb's table has in-frame clones only and misses some. The sample holds some 99,000 clones, around 85% seen once. The sequenced sample was CD4+ or CD8+ T cells sorted from blood, obtained in a trial of the OX40 agonist ivuxolimab. Source of these receptors: an adult with an advanced solid tumor such as melanoma, head and neck, liver or kidney cancer.

This clone was observed a handful of times. This chain links TRBV19 with TRBJ1-1; 8 positions match TRBD1. The CDR3 contains 14 residues. Germline trimming cut 7 bases from V and 1 base from J; bases unmatched to any gene: 5. Per germline, CDR1 LNHDA and CDR2 SQIVND (reference sequence). The CDR3 nucleotides are TGTGCCAGTATGGGACAGGCGAGGAACACTGAAGCTTTCTTT. Its translation is CASMGQARNTEAFF.

In DNA, the CDR3 is TGTGCCAGCAGCTCCGCGGGACAGGATAACTACGAGCAGTACTTC. Protein: CASSSAGQDNYEQYF. This chain connects TRBV5-6 to TRBJ2-7; 8 positions match TRBD1. This CDR3 region has 15 residues. Germline V gene data show CDR1 as SGHDT and CDR2 as YYEEEE. Trimming cost V 3 bases and J 3 bases; bases outside gene matches: 8.

This chain's CDR3 is CASSYQGGANYGYTF. CDR3 DNA sequence: TGTGCCAGCAGTTATCAGGGGGGAGCTAACTATGGCTACACCTTC. V usage is TRBV6-5 and J usage is TRBJ1-2, with 7 bases aligning to TRBD1. Germline V lookup: CDR1 MNHEY, CDR2 SVGAGI. The CDR3 sequence is 15 residues long. V trimming: 3 bases; J trimming: 0 bases; junction bases outside the gene matches: 4.

This chain joins TRBV2 and TRBJ1-4; 7 nucleotides match TRBD1. V lost 10 bases to trimming and J lost 10 bases; unmatched junction nucleotides: 15. The CDR3 is 14 residues long. Germline V gives CDR1 SNHLY, CDR2 FYNNEI. Here the CDR3 reads CATQPEGAVVKLFF. In nucleotides, the CDR3 is TGTGCCACCCAGCCGGAGGGGGCAGTGGTAAAACTGTTTTTT.

This clone was counted many times. This rearrangement joins TRBV9 to TRBJ1-1; D not certain. Germline CDR1 SGDLS, CDR2 YYNGEE. V was cut by 0 bases and J by 5 bases, with 11 bases left in between. This CDR3 has 14 amino acids. The CDR3 nucleotides are TGTGCCAGCAGCGTAGCTCCGGTATCGACTGAAGCTTTCTTT. This translates into CASSVAPVSTEAFF.